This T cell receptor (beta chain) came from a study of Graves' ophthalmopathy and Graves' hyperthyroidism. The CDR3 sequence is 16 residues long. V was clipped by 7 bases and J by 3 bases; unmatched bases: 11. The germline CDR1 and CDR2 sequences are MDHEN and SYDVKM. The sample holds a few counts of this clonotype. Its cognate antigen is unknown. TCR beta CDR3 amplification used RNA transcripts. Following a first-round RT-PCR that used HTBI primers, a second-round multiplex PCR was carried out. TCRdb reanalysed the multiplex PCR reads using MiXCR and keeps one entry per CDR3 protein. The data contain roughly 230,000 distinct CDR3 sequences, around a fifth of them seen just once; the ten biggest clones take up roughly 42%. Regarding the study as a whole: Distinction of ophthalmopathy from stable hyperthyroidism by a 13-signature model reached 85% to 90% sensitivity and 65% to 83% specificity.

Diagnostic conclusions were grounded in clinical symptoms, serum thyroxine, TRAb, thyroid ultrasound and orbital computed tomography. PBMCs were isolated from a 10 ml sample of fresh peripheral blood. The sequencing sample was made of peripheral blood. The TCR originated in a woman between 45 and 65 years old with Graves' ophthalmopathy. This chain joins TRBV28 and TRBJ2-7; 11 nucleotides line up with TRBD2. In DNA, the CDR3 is TGTGCCAGCACGGTTAGCGGGAGGGCCAGGGGCTACGAGCAGTACTTC. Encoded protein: CASTVSGRARGYEQYF.